The present TCR beta chain was sequenced within a study of shared clonotypes between healthy human individuals. Every immunoSEQ plate was one replicate of a subset's evenly spread DNA. Profiled with immunoSEQ multiplex PCR; TCRdb holds only in-frame clones, not every one. The sample records 2,100,000 or so clones, approximately 94% being singletons. The clonotype comes from a man between 18 and 35 years old in good health. What was sequenced was naive CD4+ T cells sorted from blood. Subset in this sample: CD45RA+ positively selected.

The CDR3 DNA reads as TGTGCCTGGAGGGGGCAGGGGGATTTCGGCGAGCAGTACTTC. Amino acids: CAWRGQGDFGEQYF. The V call is TRBV30, the J call TRBJ2-7, with 7 bases that match TRBD1. From germline, CDR1 is GTSNPN and CDR2 SVGIG (reference sequence). There are 14 residues in the CDR3. V lost 3 bases, J lost 6 bases, and 11 bases stayed unmatched.